These 25 T cell receptor beta chains originate from one sample sequenced in a study of shared clonotypes between healthy human individuals. Using immunoSEQ multiplex PCR, the repertoire was profiled, and TCRdb retains in-frame clones only, with some absent. Of roughly 2,500,000 clones in the sample, over 85% were seen once. Sequences were obtained from naive CD4+ T cells from PBMCs. Subset described: CD45RA+ positively selected. The source of these receptors is a man aged 18 to 29 in good health. Some clones in this sample may be carry-over from other donors' samples.

The genes are TRBV6-6 and TRBJ1-3; 7 nucleotides agree with TRBD1. The CDR3 contains 15 residues. Germline CDR1 reads MNHNY; CDR2 reads SVGAGI (reference sequence). V lost 5 bases and J lost 2; bases outside the gene matches: 6. CDR3 nucleotide sequence: TGTGCCAGCAGTAAAACGACAGGGACTGGAAACACCATATATTTT. It codes for CASSKTTGTGNTIYF.

V is TRBV7-2 and J is TRBJ2-3; D perhaps matches TRBD2 (6 bases). V was cut by 1 base and J by 5 bases, with 10 bases left in between. This CDR3 has 14 residues. In germline, CDR1 is SGHTA, CDR2 FQGNSA. This chain's CDR3 is CASSLGRGRDTQYF. In nucleotides, the CDR3 is TGTGCCAGCAGCTTAGGGAGGGGACGAGATACGCAGTATTTT. The variable domain in full, with the rest retrieved from reference TRBV7-2 and TRBJ2-3, is GAGVSQSPSNKVTEKGKDVELRCDPISGHTALYWYRQSLGQGLEFLIYFQGNSAPDKSGLPSDRFSAERTGGSVSTLTIQRTQQEDSAVYLCASSLGRGRDTQYFGPGTRLTVL.

The chain carries TRBV5-1 and TRBJ2-5; maybe TRBD2 (5 bases). Between the trimmed V and J ends, which lost 4 bases and 7 bases, there was a span of 11 bases. CDR1 SGHRS and CDR2 YFSETQ come from the germline V gene. The CDR3 spans 12 residues. CDR3 DNA: TGCGCCAGCAGCGCGGAAGGAGGGACCCAGTACTTC. The encoded protein is CASSAEGGTQYF.

This clone appeared once. The CDR3 loop reads CARLKKDQVGTGQPQHF. CDR3 nucleotide sequence: TGTGCCAGACTAAAAAAAGACCAGGTCGGGACGGGTCAGCCCCAGCATTTT. The chain joins TRBV2 to TRBJ1-5, with a tentative D call TRBD1 (5 bases). The V end was cut by 9 bases, the J end by 6 bases, with 27 bases between. There are 17 residues in the CDR3. CDR1 SNHLY and CDR2 FYNNEI come from the germline V gene.

The chain uses TRBV27 and TRBJ2-1; tentatively, D is TRBD1 (6 bases). Germline-derived CDR1 and CDR2 are MNHEY and SMNVEV (reference sequence). V was cut by 0 bases and J by 13 bases, with 16 bases left in between. There are 14 residues in the CDR3. CDR3 sequence (DNA): TGTGCCAGCAGTTTATCTCAGGGGTTTCCAGGACAGTTCTTC. Encoded protein: CASSLSQGFPGQFF.

This chain links TRBV5-1 with TRBJ2-3, with D unclear. With 0 bases removed from V and 10 bases from J, the gap between germline ends came to 15 bases. The CDR3 contains 14 residues. Germline CDR1 and CDR2: SGHRS and YFSETQ. This CDR3 is CASSLAVVRSPQYF. CDR3 DNA sequence: TGCGCCAGCAGCTTGGCCGTCGTCAGAAGTCCGCAGTATTTT.

The chain links TRBV18 to TRBJ1-1; 7 bases are a match to TRBD1. Germline trimming cut 3 bases from V and 0 bases from J; bases unmatched to any gene: 7. The CDR3 contains 16 residues. Germline V gene lookup returns CDR1 KGHSH and CDR2 LQKENI. The CDR3 coding sequence is TGTGCCAGCTCACCCAGACAGGGACAGATGAACACTGAAGCTTTCTTT. It specifies CASSPRQGQMNTEAFF.

This chain uses TRBV7-3 with TRBJ2-1; TRBD1 matches 7 bases. Trimming removed 4 bases from V and 13 bases from J; junction bases left unmatched: 16. The CDR3 sequence is 15 residues long. Germline values: CDR1 SGHTA, CDR2 FQGTGA. CDR3 residues: CASSSTGTALRGQFF. As DNA, the CDR3 is TGTGCCAGCAGCTCCACTGGGACAGCCCTAAGGGGACAGTTCTTC.

The genes are TRBV28 and TRBJ2-1; TRBD2 matches 11 bases. Germline CDR1 and CDR2: MDHEN and SYDVKM. This CDR3 spans 15 amino acids. Trimming removed 2 bases from V and 7 bases from J; junction bases left unmatched: 4. The CDR3 region has the DNA TGTGCCAGCAGTTTAGTAGCGGGAGGGAGGAATGAGCAGTTCTTC. It yields the protein CASSLVAGGRNEQFF.

The J gene is TRBJ2-2, the V gene TRBV4-1, with TRBD2 matching over 8 bases. Per the germline V gene, CDR1 is MGHRA and CDR2 is YSYEKL. After removal of 4 bases from V and 2 bases from J, the junction contained 6 bases not matched to a gene. CDR3 length: 16 residues. The CDR3 spells CASSPRLASNTGELFF. CDR3 DNA sequence: TGCGCCAGCAGCCCGCGACTAGCGAGTAACACCGGGGAGCTGTTTTTT.

The chain employs TRBV27 and TRBJ2-7; TRBD1 matches at 9 bases. The CDR3 spans 15 residues. CDR1 MNHEY and CDR2 SMNVEV come from the germline V gene (reference sequence). V was clipped by 6 bases and J by 0 bases; unmatched bases: 6. The CDR3 sequence: CASSPKGQGSYEQYF. For the CDR3, the DNA is TGTGCCAGCAGCCCCAAGGGACAGGGCTCCTACGAGCAGTACTTC.

The V call is TRBV14, the J call TRBJ2-3, with D possibly TRBD2 on 7 matching bases. This CDR3 is 17 amino acids long. The V end lost 0 bases, the J end lost 0 bases, and 13 bases lay between the germline ends. Germline V gene sequence: CDR1 SGHDN, CDR2 FVKESK. CDR3 sequence reads: CASSQDSGGPSTDTQYF. CDR3 bases: TGTGCCAGCAGCCAAGACTCGGGGGGCCCCAGCACAGATACGCAGTATTTT.

The chain employs TRBV6-1 and TRBJ2-7, with D maybe TRBD1 (6 bases). The CDR3 runs to 12 residues. Trimming took 8 bases from V and 1 from J, leaving 9 bases between them. Germline CDR1 is MNHNS and CDR2 is SASEGT. Written as DNA, the CDR3 is TGTGCCAGCGTTGGACAGTCCTACGAGCAGTACTTC. This sequence encodes CASVGQSYEQYF.

This clone was observed once. The chain couples TRBV5-4 to TRBJ1-3; 8 bases are shared with TRBD1. Trimming at V came to 2 bases and at J to 2 bases, leaving 3 bases not matched to a gene. The CDR3 covers 15 residues. Germline V gene data show CDR1 as SGHNT and CDR2 as YYREEE (reference sequence). CDR3 sequence (DNA): TGTGCCAGCAGCTTCAGGACAGGGACTGGAAACACCATATATTTT. Translation gives CASSFRTGTGNTIYF.

This chain links TRBV5-1 with TRBJ2-1; 8 bases agree with TRBD2. V lost 1 base, J lost 8 bases, and 8 bases stayed unmatched. This CDR3 contains 15 residues. Germline CDR1 and CDR2: SGHRS and YFSETQ. In DNA, the CDR3 is TGCGCCAGCAGCTTGTCGGGAGGGCCTGGGGATGAGCAGTTCTTC. Its protein product is CASSLSGGPGDEQFF.

The chain uses TRBV5-1 and TRBJ1-1; D call uncertain. CDR3 length: 15 residues. Germline assignment: CDR1 SGHRS and CDR2 YFSETQ. Trimming removed 0 bases at V and 4 bases at J, with 13 bases between. DNA of the CDR3: TGCGCCAGCAGCTTGGCCTCCCTTGCCCGCACTGAAGCTTTCTTT. This gives the protein CASSLASLARTEAFF. Drawing the rest from reference TRBV5-1 and TRBJ1-1, the complete variable domain is KAGVTQTPRYLIKTRGQQVTLSCSPISGHRSVSWYQQTPGQGLQFLFEYFSETQRNKGNFPGRFSGRQFSNSRSEMNVSTLELGDSALYLCASSLASLARTEAFFGQGTRLTVV.

About this clone itself: Other DNA sequences of this sample code for an identical CDR3. This chain links TRBV28 with TRBJ1-2; 9 bases are a match to TRBD1. The CDR3 sequence is 13 residues long. The ends lost 8 bases at V and 4 bases at J; junction bases unmatched: 5. CDR1 is MDHEN, CDR2 SYDVKM, per germline. CDR3 nucleotides: TGTGCCAGCTCACAGGGGGCGGCCTATGGCTACACCTTC. Translating gives CASSQGAAYGYTF.

Only one count was recorded for this clone. CDR3 in amino acids: CASSFSRKQYF. The DNA of the CDR3 is TGTGCCAGCAGTTTCTCCCGGAAGCAGTATTTT. This chain uses TRBV28 with TRBJ2-3, with unresolved D. V was trimmed by 3 bases and J by 11 bases, leaving 9 bases between them. Germline values: CDR1 MDHEN, CDR2 SYDVKM. CDR3 size: 11 residues.

The genes are TRBV4-3 and TRBJ2-5; 10 nucleotides line up with TRBD2. The DNA end is more similar to TRBJ2-7, so the J call may be wrong. Germline V gene sequence: CDR1 LGHNA, CDR2 YSLEER. The CDR3 loop spans 15 amino acids. The CDR3 DNA sequence: TGCGCCAGCAGCCAAGGGACTAGCGGTCCCTACGAGCAGTACTTC. Amino acid sequence: CASSQGTSGPYEQYF.

This sequence joins TRBV30 and TRBJ2-3; 10 bases are shared with TRBD1. J lost 5 bases, V lost 4 bases, and 3 bases had no gene match. The germline CDR1 and CDR2 sequences are GTSNPN and SVGIG (reference sequence). The CDR3 spans 13 residues. CDR3 in amino acids: CAWTRDRGDTQYF. DNA of the CDR3: TGTGCCTGGACCCGGGACAGGGGAGATACGCAGTATTTT.

The genes are TRBV9 and TRBJ2-2; a weak D match, TRBD2 (5 bases). Deletions cut 0 bases from V and 2 bases from J, with 11 bases between. There are 16 residues in the CDR3. From germline, CDR1 is SGDLS and CDR2 YYNGEE. The CDR3 DNA is TGTGCCAGCAGCGTAGCCGTGGGAGCAAACACCGGGGAGCTGTTTTTT. Protein sequence: CASSVAVGANTGELFF.

J is TRBJ1-3 and V is TRBV18, with 7 nucleotides matching TRBD1. The junction had 4 bases not matched to a gene; V was cut back by 2 bases and J by 0 bases. The CDR3 covers 16 residues. Per the germline V gene, CDR1 is KGHSH and CDR2 is LQKENI. The chain's CDR3 is CASSPGRGRSGNTIYF. Here the CDR3 DNA reads TGTGCCAGCTCACCAGGGAGGGGGCGCTCTGGAAACACCATATATTTT.

As for this clone: This specimen includes other DNA sequences encoding the same CDR3. J is TRBJ1-1 and V is TRBV27, with D possibly being TRBD1 (5 bases). This CDR3 has 13 residues. V shed 2 bases and J shed 5 bases, with 9 bases lying between them. Germline CDR1 is MNHEY and CDR2 is SMNVEV (reference sequence). The CDR3 spells CASSLTGRTEAFF. The CDR3 coding sequence is TGTGCCAGCAGTTTAACGGGGCGGACTGAAGCTTTCTTT.

The chain combines TRBV5-1 with TRBJ2-3, with 9 bases fitting TRBD2. Germline assignment: CDR1 SGHRS and CDR2 YFSETQ. The CDR3 extends over 15 amino acids. V was pared by 0 bases and J by 5 bases, with 4 bases of the junction left unmatched. The CDR3: CASSLVVAGVDTQYF. The CDR3 DNA follows: TGCGCCAGCAGCTTGGTGGTAGCGGGAGTAGATACGCAGTATTTT.

Concerning this clone itself: The sample holds other DNA sequences that translate to the same CDR3. The V and J genes are TRBV2 and TRBJ2-1; 13 bases match TRBD2. Germline CDR1 is SNHLY and CDR2 is FYNNEI. The CDR3 has 15 amino acids. V lost 6 bases to trimming and J lost 6 bases; unmatched junction nucleotides: 5. Written as DNA, the CDR3 is TGTGCCAGCAGCCTACTAGCGGGAGGGGGCAATGAGCAGTTCTTC. Its protein product is CASSLLAGGGNEQFF.